The present T cell receptor beta chain was sequenced within a study of T cell repertoires in cytomegalovirus infection. Looking at the study overall: Public TCR beta signatures were indicative of both CMV infection and a matching HLA type.

General study findings and limits: Pooled public TCR beta family frequency picked out CMV carriers with the relevant HLA. The ex vivo response was dominated by HLA-C-restricted CMV-specific TCR beta clonotypes.

Via MiXCR, TCRdb re-called the reads, giving one row per CDR3 protein. Of some 220,000 distinct CDR3 sequences listed, around 6.2% were seen once; the top ten hold under 7%. The table lists this clonotype with a few counts. Its antigen is unidentified. The length of the CDR3 is 14 residues. In germline, CDR1 is SQVTM, CDR2 ANQGSEA. Trimming stripped 5 bases from V and 0 bases from J, with 13 bases between. The sequencing sample was made of PBMCs. The clonotype originates from a human donor in good health (CMV status not recorded). Some clones in this sample may be carry-over from other donors' samples. This rearrangement joins TRBV29-1 to TRBJ1-1; D unclear. The CDR3 region has the DNA TGCAGCGTTAACCGGGAGCCAATGAACACTGAAGCTTTCTTT. Its protein is CSVNREPMNTEAFF.